This T cell receptor beta chain was retrieved from a study of quantifying T cell responses using KT2 cells (dated by TCRdb to the late 2010s). For context, the study as a whole: RNA was DNase-treated and reverse transcribed with TCR alpha and beta constant-region primers, mostly using SuperScript III. Under optimum conditions, the T4 ligation step was estimated to exceed 9% efficiency. PCR2 was performed as a SYBR Green qPCR and was stopped at a predetermined fluorescence threshold so that over-amplification was avoided. Paper-wide results and their limitations: This TCR sequencing study did not compare the pipeline side by side with other TCR sequencing techniques. KT2 sequences were detected down to the lowest spike-in tested, which was about one KT2 cell per 100,000 PBMC. Detection of KT2 sequences showed saturation at very high KT2 spike-in numbers. A linear scaling of KT2 alpha and beta sequence counts with input KT2 cell number was observed over several orders of magnitude.

Known numbers of KT2, a T cell clone whose TCR had been sequenced previously, were spiked into unfractionated PBMC to test the sensitivity and accuracy of the pipeline. A range of KT2-to-PBMC ratios was set up by mixing KT2 cells into a fixed number of PBMC. Spanning cysteine to phenylalanine, the CDR3 consists of 14 amino acids. CDR3 DNA only is kept here, 42 bases in frame from base 1. Reading the germline V gene (reference sequence) gives CDR1 SEHNR and CDR2 FQNEAQ. The trim is 7 bases for V and 7 bases for J, with a gap of 17 bases between the germline ends. This clonotype was found many times. The specificity of this receptor is unknown. No much larger clone is present one base from it, and per-base qualities are unavailable. The library was prepared using UMI-ligation and nested PCR. A single-stranded oligonucleotide carrying the Illumina SP2 sequence and a UMI was ligated to the cDNA 3' end using T4 RNA ligase 1. PCR1 used roughly 4 cycles (98 degrees C 15 s, 69 degrees C 30 s, 72 degrees C 40 s), and the beta primer was an equimolar mix of RC1.1 and RC1.2 that covered TRBC1 and TRBC2. From PCR2 onward, TCR alpha and beta chains were processed separately, with sample indices and Illumina adaptors added. The UMI, placed after an 8-base spacer, consisted of 12 random nucleotides arranged as two hexamers with a spacer between them. Sequencing was done on an Illumina MiSeq using v2 2x251 paired-end chemistry, usually with some twelve samples per run. To boost diversity, each sequencing library was supplemented with PhiX DNA at roughly 4.5-8%. The study's processing was this. Raw reads were converted to FASTQ with bcl2fastq and demultiplexed by dual indices using Demultiplexor. V and J genes were assigned by Decombinator through tag matching, with a single base-pair mismatch being allowed. Collapsinator used UMIs to correct both sequencing errors and frequency errors arising from PCR heterogeneity. CDR3Translator converted Decombinator identifiers into nucleotide sequence, translated that sequence into amino acids, and extracted CDR3 based on C- and N-terminal motifs. A cluster of KT2 sequences that shared one unique molecular identifier was counted as a single distinct KT2 TCR. The public reads were reprocessed in TCRdb via fastp at Q25 and MiXCR, keeping in-frame beta chains. Entries that share a CDR3 protein sequence are merged under the most common genes and DNA. These V and J calls rely on TCRdb rather than the paper's analysis. The sample profile shows tens of thousands of distinct CDR3 sequences; under 7.5% of them were found once. The ten largest clones represent less than 20% of the sample.

The specimen was PBMCs spiked with cells of the T cell clone KT2. This TCR was recovered from a human donor. The rearranged segments are TRBV7-9 and TRBJ2-1; matching of 5 bases hints at TRBD1 as the D gene. At the DNA level, the sequence is TGTGCCAGCACCCTCGCAGGGCCAGTAAATGAGCAGTTCTTC. Its translation is CASTLAGPVNEQFF.